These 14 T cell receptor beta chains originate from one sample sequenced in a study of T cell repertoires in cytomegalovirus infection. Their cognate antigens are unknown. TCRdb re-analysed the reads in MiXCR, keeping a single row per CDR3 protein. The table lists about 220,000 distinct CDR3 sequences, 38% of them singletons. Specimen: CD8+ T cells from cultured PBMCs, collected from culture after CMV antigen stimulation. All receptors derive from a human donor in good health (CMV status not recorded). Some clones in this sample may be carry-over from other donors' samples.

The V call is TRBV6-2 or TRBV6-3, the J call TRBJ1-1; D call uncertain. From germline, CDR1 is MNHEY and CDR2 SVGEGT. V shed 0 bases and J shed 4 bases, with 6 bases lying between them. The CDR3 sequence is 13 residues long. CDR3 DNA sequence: TGTGCCAGCAGTTACTCGATTACCACTGAAGCTTTCTTT. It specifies CASSYSITTEAFF.

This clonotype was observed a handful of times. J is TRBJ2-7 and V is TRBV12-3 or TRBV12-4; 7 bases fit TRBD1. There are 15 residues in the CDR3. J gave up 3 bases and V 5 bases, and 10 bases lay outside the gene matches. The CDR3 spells CASSLLGDSFYEQYF. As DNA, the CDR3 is TGTGCCAGCAGTCTTCTGGGGGACAGCTTCTACGAGCAGTACTTC.

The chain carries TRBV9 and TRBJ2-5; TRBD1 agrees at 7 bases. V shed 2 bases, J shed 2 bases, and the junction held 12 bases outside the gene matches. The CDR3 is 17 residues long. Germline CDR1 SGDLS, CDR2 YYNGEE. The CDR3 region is CASSVDREVPRQETQYF. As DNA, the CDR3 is TGTGCCAGCAGCGTCGACAGGGAAGTCCCGAGGCAAGAGACCCAGTACTTC.

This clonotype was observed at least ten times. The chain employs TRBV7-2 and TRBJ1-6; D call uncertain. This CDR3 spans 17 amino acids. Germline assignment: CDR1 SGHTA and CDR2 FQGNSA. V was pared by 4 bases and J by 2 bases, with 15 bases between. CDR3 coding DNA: TGTGCCAGCAGCTATCCGGACGGGTTTGCCTATAATTCACCCCTCCACTTT. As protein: CASSYPDGFAYNSPLHF.

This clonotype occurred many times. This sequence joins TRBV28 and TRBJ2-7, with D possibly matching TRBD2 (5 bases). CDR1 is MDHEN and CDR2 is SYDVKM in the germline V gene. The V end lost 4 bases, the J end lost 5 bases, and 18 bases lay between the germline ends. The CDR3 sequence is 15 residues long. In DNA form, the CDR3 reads TGTGCCAGCAGTTCAGGACTCGGACGTGACGACGAGCAGTACTTC. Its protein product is CASSSGLGRDDEQYF.

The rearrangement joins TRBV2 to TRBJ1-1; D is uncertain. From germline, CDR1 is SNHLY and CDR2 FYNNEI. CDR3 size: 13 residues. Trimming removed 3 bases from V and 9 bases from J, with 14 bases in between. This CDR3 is CASSDTNDPKAFF. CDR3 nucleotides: TGTGCCAGCAGTGATACAAATGATCCTAAAGCTTTCTTT.

CDR3 in amino acids: CASRTGTGDNQPQHF. CDR3 coding DNA: TGCGCCAGCAGAACCGGGACAGGGGACAATCAGCCCCAGCATTTT. The rearrangement joins TRBV5-1 to TRBJ1-5; 10 bases match TRBD1. V was pared by 5 bases and J by 3 bases, with 5 bases of the junction left unmatched. This CDR3 has 15 residues. CDR1 SGHRS and CDR2 YFSETQ come from the germline V gene.

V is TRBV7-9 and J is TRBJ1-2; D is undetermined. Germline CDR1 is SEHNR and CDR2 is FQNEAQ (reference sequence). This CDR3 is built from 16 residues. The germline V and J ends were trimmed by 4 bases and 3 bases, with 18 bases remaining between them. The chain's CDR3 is CASSSTTYDWDYGYTF. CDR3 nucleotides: TGTGCCAGCAGCTCCACTACTTATGATTGGGACTATGGCTACACCTTC.

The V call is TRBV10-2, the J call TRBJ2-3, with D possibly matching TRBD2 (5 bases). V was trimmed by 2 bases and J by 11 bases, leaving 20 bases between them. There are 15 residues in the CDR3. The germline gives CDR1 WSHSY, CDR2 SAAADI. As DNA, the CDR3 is TGCGCCAGCAGTGAGGGGCAAGGAAGCCACGGAGGGCAGTATTTT. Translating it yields CASSEGQGSHGGQYF.

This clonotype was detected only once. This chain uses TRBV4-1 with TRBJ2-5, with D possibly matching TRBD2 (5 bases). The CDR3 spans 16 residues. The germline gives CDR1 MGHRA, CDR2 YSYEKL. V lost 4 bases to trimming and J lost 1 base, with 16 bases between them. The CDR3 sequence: CASSRTAQFSQETQYF. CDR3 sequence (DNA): TGCGCCAGCAGCCGGACTGCTCAATTTAGCCAAGAGACCCAGTACTTC.

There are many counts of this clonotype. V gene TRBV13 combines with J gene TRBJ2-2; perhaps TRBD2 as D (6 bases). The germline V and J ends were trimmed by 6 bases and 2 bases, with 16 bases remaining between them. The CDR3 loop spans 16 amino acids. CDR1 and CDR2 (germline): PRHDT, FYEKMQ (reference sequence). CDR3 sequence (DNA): TGTGCCAGCAGTCGCCATGCCGGGAGAAACACCGGGGAGCTGTTTTTT. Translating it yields CASSRHAGRNTGELFF.

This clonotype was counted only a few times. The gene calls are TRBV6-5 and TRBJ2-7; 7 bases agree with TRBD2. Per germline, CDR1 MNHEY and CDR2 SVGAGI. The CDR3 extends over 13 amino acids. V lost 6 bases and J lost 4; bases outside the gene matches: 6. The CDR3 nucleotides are TGTGCCAGCAGCTCGCCGGGGGGTTACGAGCAGTACTTC. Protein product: CASSSPGGYEQYF.

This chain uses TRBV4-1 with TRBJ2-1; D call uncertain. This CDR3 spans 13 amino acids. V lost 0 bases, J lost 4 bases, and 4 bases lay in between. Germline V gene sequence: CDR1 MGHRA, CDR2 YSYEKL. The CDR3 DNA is TGCGCCAGCAGCCAAGAACGTTACAATGAGCAGTTCTTC. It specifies CASSQERYNEQFF.

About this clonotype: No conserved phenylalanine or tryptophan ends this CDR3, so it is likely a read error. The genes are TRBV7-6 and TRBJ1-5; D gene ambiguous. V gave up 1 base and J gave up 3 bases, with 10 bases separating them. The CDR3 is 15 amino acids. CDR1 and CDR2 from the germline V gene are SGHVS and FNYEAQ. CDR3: CASSLVSGLNQPQHS. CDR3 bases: TGTGCCAGCAGCTTAGTTTCAGGACTCAATCAGCCCCAGCATTCT.